The 5 T cell receptor beta chains given below trace back to one sample, sequenced in a study of technical replicates of blood from a few donors. Here immunoSEQ multiplex PCR was the method, and the copy in TCRdb shows in-frame clones only, minus some. The profile shows about 70,000 clones, 95% to 98% of them singletons. The sequenced material came from T cells isolated from PBMCs. Receptors were obtained from a human donor in good health.

On this clone itself: The junction departs from germline at one end; a sequencing error may be responsible. The chain carries TRBV7-3 and TRBJ2-1, with 14 bases identical to TRBD2. This CDR3 spans 13 amino acids. Germline-derived CDR1 and CDR2 are SGHTA and FQGTGA. CDR3 region: CASGSPGLAGEVF. DNA of the CDR3: TGTGCCAGCGGCTCCCCGGGACTAGCGGGAGAGGTCTTC.

The gene calls are TRBV6-1 and TRBJ1-1, with D uncertain. With 7 bases removed from V and 11 bases from J, the gap between germline ends came to 11 bases. Per the germline V gene, CDR1 is MNHNS and CDR2 is SASEGT. The CDR3 contains 10 residues. The CDR3 spells CASKAIVAFF. As DNA, the CDR3 is TGTGCCAGCAAAGCCATCGTTGCTTTCTTT.

The chain employs TRBV5-1 and TRBJ2-2; weak D call: TRBD1 (5 bases). The CDR3 is 15 amino acids. Germline lookup yields CDR1 SGHRS and CDR2 YFSETQ. V was trimmed by 0 bases and J by 5 bases, leaving 11 bases between them. CDR3 sequence: CASSLVGHLTGELFF. CDR3 DNA: TGCGCCAGCAGCTTGGTCGGACACTTAACCGGGGAGCTGTTTTTT.

The V and J genes are TRBV7-2 and TRBJ2-7; 9 positions match TRBD2. The germline gives CDR1 SGHTA, CDR2 FQGNSA. This CDR3 is 15 amino acids long. The J segment lost 3 bases and the V segment lost 1 base, leaving 4 bases of the junction unmatched. CDR3 nucleotide sequence: TGTGCCAGCAGCTTAGTCGGGACTAGCAACTACGAGCAGTACTTC. This sequence encodes CASSLVGTSNYEQYF.

This chain connects TRBV18 to TRBJ2-2; TRBD2 agrees at 7 bases. CDR1 is KGHSH and CDR2 is LQKENI in the germline V gene. J was trimmed by 1 base and V by 3 bases; bases with no gene match: 2. CDR3 length equals 15 residues. For the CDR3, the DNA is TGTGCCAGCTCACCTCCGGGAGGGAACACCGGGGAGCTGTTTTTT. Translated: CASSPPGGNTGELFF.